This is a list of T cell receptor beta chains from one sample in a study of T-cell memory formation after mild COVID-19. TCRdb used MiXCR to reprocess the 5' RACE reads, holding one entry per CDR3 protein. The data hold around 300,000 distinct CDR3 sequences, with 13% observed a single time. Source material: PBMCs or a T cell subset sorted from them (not recorded which). These receptors originate from a man aged 18 to 30 who had mild COVID-19 (a few samples of this study predate the infection). Cell type and time point are not known. Each CDR3 is given with its conserved first and last residue.

V	J	CDR3
TRBV9	TRBJ2-3	CASSVVGTQYF
TRBV5-1	TRBJ2-5	CASSSDRGEETQYF
TRBV27	TRBJ1-4	CASSFVRGMDEKLFF
TRBV12-3/TRBV12-4	TRBJ1-5	CASSPTGGGNQPQHF
TRBV20-1	TRBJ2-5	CSARDPSLGVRETQYF
TRBV7-6	TRBJ2-2	CASTMLQGSNTGELFF
TRBV2	TRBJ1-5	CASSDVGGSDQPQHF
TRBV4-3	TRBJ1-2	CASSQEGQGGNYGYTF
TRBV30	TRBJ1-5	CAWSLGPSQPQHF
TRBV5-1	TRBJ2-1	CASSLDRRVGNEQFF
TRBV7-2	TRBJ2-3	CASSSLAGGPTDTQYF
TRBV7-2	TRBJ1-4	CASSQGMRSNEKLFF
TRBV7-2	TRBJ1-1	CASSLLNRGTEAFF
TRBV6-5	TRBJ2-7	CASREGNGPYEQYF
TRBV12-3/TRBV12-4	TRBJ1-1	CASSLSSPDSEAFF
TRBV4-2	TRBJ2-5	CASSQDLLGETQYF
TRBV6-2/TRBV6-3	TRBJ2-5	CASSYKYRVETQYF
TRBV6-2/TRBV6-3	TRBJ2-7	CASSYYREDPRGQYF
TRBV7-7	TRBJ2-1	CASSLGTVNEQFF
TRBV7-3	TRBJ2-3	CASSPGLAGDTQYF